This TCR beta chain is from a study of blood T cell repertoires in COVID-19. Looking at the study overall: The United States, Italy and Spain were the sources of the acute and convalescent COVID-19 samples.

Participants spanned ages about 18 to 100 years and resided in roughly 22 US areas. Cohort placement rested on clinical history that participants reported themselves. Cohort 3 donors counted as recovered after two negative PCRs, clearance, or resolved symptoms. Measured with immunoSEQ multiplex PCR; TCRdb has only the in-frame clones, and not every one. Of about 360,000 clones listed, 87% are singletons. In germline, CDR1 is MNHNS, CDR2 SASEGT. V lost 2 bases and J lost 8; bases outside the gene matches: 11. The length of the CDR3 is 15 residues. This clone was seen more than once but under ten times. Sample: PBMCs or T cells enriched from blood (not recorded which). The rearrangement joins TRBV6-1 to TRBJ1-2, with 7 bases aligning to TRBD1. This TCR was recovered from a man younger than 45 who had recovered from COVID-19. CDR3 sequence reads: CASSEHWTGPMGYTF. CDR3 DNA sequence: TGTGCCAGCAGTGAACACTGGACAGGCCCTATGGGCTACACCTTC.